Listed below are T cell receptor beta chains from one sample, sequenced in a study of CD8 T cells in Susac syndrome. TCRdb reprocessed the immunoSEQ multiplex PCR reads with MiXCR, giving one entry per CDR3 protein. The sample comprises under 80,000 distinct CDR3 sequences, roughly 91% of which are singletons, and roughly 0.56% rests with the top ten. What was sequenced was CD4+ T cells from PBMCs. The receptors derive from a human donor with Susac syndrome. The CDR3 runs from the conserved cysteine through the conserved F or W. A D gene is named only where the DNA matches it firmly. Some rows have no size entry. The others give once, few or many, or a class for an expanded clone.

clone_size: -
j_call: TRBJ2-4
d_call: -
v_call: TRBV6-2/TRBV6-3
cdr3_nt: TGTGCCAGCAGCCCGACAGGATCAAAAAACATTCAGTACTTC
cdr3_aa: CASSPTGSKNIQYF

clone_size: -
j_call: TRBJ2-3
d_call: -
v_call: TRBV28
cdr3_nt: TGTGCCAGCTCCGCCCCCAGGGGTCCAGATACGCAGTATTTT
cdr3_aa: CASSAPRGPDTQYF

clone_size: -
j_call: TRBJ2-3
d_call: -
v_call: TRBV11-2
cdr3_nt: TGTGCCAGCAGCACCCGGGACCTACTCACAGATACGCAGTATTTT
cdr3_aa: CASSTRDLLTDTQYF

clone_size: -
j_call: TRBJ2-3
d_call: -
v_call: TRBV5-1
cdr3_nt: TGCGCCAGCAGCTTGGCGGCCGGGATCACAGATACGCAGTATTTT
cdr3_aa: CASSLAAGITDTQYF

clone_size: few
j_call: TRBJ1-5
d_call: TRBD1
v_call: TRBV5-6
cdr3_nt: TGTGCCAGCAGCTCGGGACAGGGTATTGGGCCCCAGCATTTT
cdr3_aa: CASSSGQGIGPQHF

clone_size: -
j_call: TRBJ1-1
d_call: -
v_call: TRBV7-2
cdr3_nt: TGTGCCAGCAGCCCTCAGGGGTCGGGAGATGAAGCTTTCTTT
cdr3_aa: CASSPQGSGDEAFF

clone_size: -
j_call: TRBJ2-5
d_call: -
v_call: TRBV2
cdr3_nt: TGTGCCAGCAGTGACAACAAGTGGGAGACCCAGTACTTC
cdr3_aa: CASSDNKWETQYF

clone_size: -
j_call: TRBJ1-6
d_call: -
v_call: TRBV4-3
cdr3_nt: TGCGCCAGCAGCCAAGCGAGGGGCGGAAATAATTCACCCCTCCACTTT
cdr3_aa: CASSQARGGNNSPLHF

clone_size: -
j_call: TRBJ1-1
d_call: -
v_call: TRBV10-2
cdr3_nt: TGCGCCAGCAGTGGTAGGGGGAAAGAAGCTTTCTTT
cdr3_aa: CASSGRGKEAFF

clone_size: -
j_call: TRBJ2-6
d_call: -
v_call: TRBV19
cdr3_nt: TGTGCCAGTTCGTCGGGGGCCAACGTCCTGACTTTC
cdr3_aa: CASSSGANVLTF

clone_size: -
j_call: TRBJ1-1
d_call: TRBD1
v_call: TRBV6-6
cdr3_nt: TGTGCCAGCAGTTACCCGCGGGGACAGGGCGAAGCTTTCTTT
cdr3_aa: CASSYPRGQGEAFF

clone_size: -
j_call: TRBJ1-4
d_call: -
v_call: TRBV28
cdr3_nt: TGTGCCAGCAGTTTAGGGCACCGATCGGAAAAACTGTTTTTT
cdr3_aa: CASSLGHRSEKLFF

clone_size: -
j_call: TRBJ2-3
d_call: -
v_call: TRBV9
cdr3_nt: TGTGCCAGCAGCCTATCGGGAAACACCCCCACAGATACGCAGTATTTT
cdr3_aa: CASSLSGNTPTDTQYF

clone_size: -
j_call: TRBJ2-7
d_call: -
v_call: TRBV20-1
cdr3_nt: TGCAGTGCTAGGGACCTCGGCGGACCAGGGGCCCTCGAGCAGTACTTC
cdr3_aa: CSARDLGGPGALEQYF

clone_size: -
j_call: TRBJ1-6
d_call: TRBD1
v_call: TRBV20-1
cdr3_nt: TGCAGTGCTAGAGACCCCGACAGGGAAGGATCACCCCTCCACTTT
cdr3_aa: CSARDPDREGSPLHF

clone_size: -
j_call: TRBJ2-3
d_call: TRBD2
v_call: TRBV10-3
cdr3_nt: TGTGCCATCAGCGATCGGACTAGCGGGAGGGGAGATACGCAGTATTTT
cdr3_aa: CAISDRTSGRGDTQYF

clone_size: -
j_call: TRBJ1-3
d_call: TRBD1
v_call: TRBV12-3/TRBV12-4
cdr3_nt: TGTGCCAGCAGTTTTGGACAGGGTTGGAGAAACACCATATATTTT
cdr3_aa: CASSFGQGWRNTIYF

clone_size: -
j_call: TRBJ1-3
d_call: -
v_call: TRBV11-2
cdr3_nt: TGTGCCAGCAGCTATCAGGCAGGCGACACCATATATTTT
cdr3_aa: CASSYQAGDTIYF

clone_size: -
j_call: TRBJ2-5
d_call: -
v_call: TRBV6-5
cdr3_nt: TGTGCCAGCAGTTACCTGGACAGCCTTGGGACCCAGTACTTC
cdr3_aa: CASSYLDSLGTQYF

clone_size: -
j_call: TRBJ2-7
d_call: -
v_call: TRBV27
cdr3_nt: TGTGCCAGCAGAACCTCCGGGACAACACCCTACGAGCAGTACTTC
cdr3_aa: CASRTSGTTPYEQYF